The 3 T cell receptor beta chains below come from one sample, sequenced in a study of T cell clones after liver transplantation. Libraries were prepared by immunoSEQ multiplex PCR; TCRdb keeps only in-frame clonotypes and omits some of them. Of about 76,000 clones in the sample, approximately 82% were seen once. This specimen consisted of CD4+ T cells from blood, obtained at the 22-month timepoint. The origin of the receptors is a human patient who received a liver transplant. A share of the T cells may be of graft donor origin.

The chain carries TRBV4-1 and TRBJ2-3; D is ambiguous. Trimming took off 0 bases at V and 8 bases at J, with 21 bases between the two ends. Per germline, CDR1 MGHRA and CDR2 YSYEKL. CDR3 size: 17 residues. The CDR3, as DNA: TGCGCCAGCAGCCAAGAAGTTACGGCCGAAGGTAGTCGTACGCAGTATTTT. Translating it yields CASSQEVTAEGSRTQYF.

The rearrangement links TRBV18 to TRBJ2-3; unclear D gene. The V end was cut by 2 bases, the J end by 6 bases, with 6 bases between. This CDR3 is built from 12 residues. CDR1 KGHSH and CDR2 LQKENI come from the germline V gene. The CDR3 spells CASSPAADTQYF. The CDR3 DNA sequence: TGTGCCAGCTCACCAGCCGCTGATACGCAGTATTTT.

The J gene is TRBJ2-5, the V gene TRBV5-5; D tentatively fits TRBD1 or TRBD2 (5 bases each). The V gene lost 4 bases and the J gene lost 3 bases, with 16 bases spanning the gap. CDR1 is SGHKS and CDR2 is YYEKEE in the germline V gene (reference sequence). The length of the CDR3 is 15 residues. The CDR3 spells CASSRPTGTEETQYF. The CDR3 nucleotides are TGTGCCAGCAGCCGGCCGACCGGGACCGAAGAGACCCAGTACTTC.